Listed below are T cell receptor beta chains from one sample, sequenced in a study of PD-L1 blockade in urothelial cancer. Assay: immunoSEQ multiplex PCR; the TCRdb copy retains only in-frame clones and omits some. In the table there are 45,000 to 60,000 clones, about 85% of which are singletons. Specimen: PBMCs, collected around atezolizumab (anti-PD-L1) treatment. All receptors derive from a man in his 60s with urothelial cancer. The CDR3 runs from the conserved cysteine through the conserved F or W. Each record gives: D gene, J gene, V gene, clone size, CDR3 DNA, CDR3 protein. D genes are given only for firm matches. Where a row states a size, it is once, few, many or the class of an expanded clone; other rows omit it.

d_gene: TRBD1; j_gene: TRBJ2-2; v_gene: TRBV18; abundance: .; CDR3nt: TGTGCCAGCTCACCGGGGACAGGGGGCCTCGTCGGGGAGCTGTTTTTT; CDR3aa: CASSPGTGGLVGELFF
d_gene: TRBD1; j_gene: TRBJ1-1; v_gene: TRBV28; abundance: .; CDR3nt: TGTGCCAGCAGTTTAAGACAGGGGAGGACTGAAGCTTTCTTT; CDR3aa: CASSLRQGRTEAFF
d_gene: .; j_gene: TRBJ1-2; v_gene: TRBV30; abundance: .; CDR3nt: TGTGCCTGGAACGTGTGGAGCGGGGGCGATGGCTACACCTTC; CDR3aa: CAWNVWSGGDGYTF
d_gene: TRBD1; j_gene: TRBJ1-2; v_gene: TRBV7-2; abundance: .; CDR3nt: TGTGCCAGCAGCTCTTCCGGGACAGGGGTTGGCTACACCTTC; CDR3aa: CASSSSGTGVGYTF
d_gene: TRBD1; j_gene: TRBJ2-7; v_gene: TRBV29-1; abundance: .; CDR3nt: TGCAGCGTGTTCCGCTTTTCCCGGGACAGGGGAAGAAACGAGCAGTACTTC; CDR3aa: CSVFRFSRDRGRNEQYF
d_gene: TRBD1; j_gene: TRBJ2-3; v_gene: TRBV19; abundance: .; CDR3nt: TGTGCCAGTAGTAGACAGGGGCATAGCACAGATACGCAGTATTTT; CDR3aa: CASSRQGHSTDTQYF
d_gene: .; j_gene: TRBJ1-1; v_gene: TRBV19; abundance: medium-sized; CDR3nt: TGTGCCAGTCCCTCCTTTACTGAAGCTTTCTTT; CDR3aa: CASPSFTEAFF
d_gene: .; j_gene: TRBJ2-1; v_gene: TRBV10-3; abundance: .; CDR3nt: TGTGCCATCAGTGACGGGGGGCCCAATGAGCAGTTCTTC; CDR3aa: CAISDGGPNEQFF
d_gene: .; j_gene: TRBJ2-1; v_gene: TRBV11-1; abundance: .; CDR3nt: TGTGCCAGCAGCCCTCAGGGTTATGAGCAGTTCTTC; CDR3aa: CASSPQGYEQFF
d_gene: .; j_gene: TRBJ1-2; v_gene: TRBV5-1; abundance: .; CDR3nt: TGCGCCAGCAGCTTGGGCAGGGGAAGCGGCTACACCTTC; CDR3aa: CASSLGRGSGYTF
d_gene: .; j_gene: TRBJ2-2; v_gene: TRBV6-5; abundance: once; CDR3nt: TGTGCCACCAAAGACAGGATCAGCACCGGGGAGCTGTTTTTT; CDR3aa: CATKDRISTGELFF
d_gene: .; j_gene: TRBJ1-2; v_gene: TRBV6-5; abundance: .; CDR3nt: TGTGCCAGCAGTTACTCTACAGCTACTAACTATGGCTACACCTTC; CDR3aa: CASSYSTATNYGYTF
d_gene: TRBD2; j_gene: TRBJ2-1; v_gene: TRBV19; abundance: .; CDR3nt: TGTGCCAGTAGTAGTCCCCATACTAGCGGGGGTATCAATGAGCAGTTCTTC; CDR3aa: CASSSPHTSGGINEQFF
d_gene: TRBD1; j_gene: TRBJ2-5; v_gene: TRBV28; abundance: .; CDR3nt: TGTGCCAGCCAAGATCGGGACAGGTACCAAGAGACCCAGTACTTC; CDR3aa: CASQDRDRYQETQYF
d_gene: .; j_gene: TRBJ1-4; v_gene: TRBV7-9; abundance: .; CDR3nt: TGTGCCAGCAGCTTTCCTTCTACAGGGAATGAAAAACTGTTTTTT; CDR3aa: CASSFPSTGNEKLFF
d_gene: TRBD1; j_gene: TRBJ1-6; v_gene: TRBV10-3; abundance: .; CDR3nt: TGTGCCATCAGTGAGAGACAGGGGCAGGATTCGGTCCTCCACTTT; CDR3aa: CAISERQGQDSVLHF
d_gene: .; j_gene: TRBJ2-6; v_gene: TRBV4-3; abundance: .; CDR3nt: TGCGCCAGCAGCCAAGGACAGGCAGTCTCTGGGGCCAACGTCCTGACTTTC; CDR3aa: CASSQGQAVSGANVLTF
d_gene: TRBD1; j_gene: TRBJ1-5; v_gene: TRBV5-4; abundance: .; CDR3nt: TGTGCCAGCAGCCGAACAGGGGACGGCAATCAGCCCCAGCATTTT; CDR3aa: CASSRTGDGNQPQHF
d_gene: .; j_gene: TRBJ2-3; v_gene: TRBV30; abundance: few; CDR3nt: TGTGCCTGGAGTGTGAAGGGGAACACAGATACGCAGTATTTT; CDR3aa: CAWSVKGNTDTQYF
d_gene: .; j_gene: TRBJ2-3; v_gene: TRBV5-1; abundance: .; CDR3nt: TGCGCCAGCAGGGGGGCAGGGATAGATACGCAGTATTTT; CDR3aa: CASRGAGIDTQYF
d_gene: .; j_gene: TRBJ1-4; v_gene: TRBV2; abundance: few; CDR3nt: TGTGCCAGCAGTGTTGGCAGACTGAATGAAAAACTGTTTTTT; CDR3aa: CASSVGRLNEKLFF
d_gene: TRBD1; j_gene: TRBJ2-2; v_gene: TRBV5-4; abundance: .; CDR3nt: TGTGCCAGCAGCCTCGGGACAGCCGCCGGGGAGCTGTTTTTT; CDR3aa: CASSLGTAAGELFF
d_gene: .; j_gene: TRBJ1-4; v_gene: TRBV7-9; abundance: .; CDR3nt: TGTGCCAGCAGCTTAGTCACAGGGCGGAATGAAAAACTGTTTTTT; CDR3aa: CASSLVTGRNEKLFF
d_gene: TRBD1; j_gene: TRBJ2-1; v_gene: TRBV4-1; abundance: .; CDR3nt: TGCGCCAGCAGCCAAGGGCGAGGGGGCCTCAATGAGCAGTTCTTC; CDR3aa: CASSQGRGGLNEQFF
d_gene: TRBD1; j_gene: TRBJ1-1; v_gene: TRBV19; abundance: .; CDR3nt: TGTGCCAGTAGTATCGGGGCAAGGGGGCCGAACACTGAAGCTTTCTTT; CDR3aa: CASSIGARGPNTEAFF
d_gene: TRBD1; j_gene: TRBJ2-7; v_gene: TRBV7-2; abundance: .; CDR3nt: TGTGCCAGCAGCTTAGGTTTCGGGACAGGAACCTACGAGCAGTACTTC; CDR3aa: CASSLGFGTGTYEQYF
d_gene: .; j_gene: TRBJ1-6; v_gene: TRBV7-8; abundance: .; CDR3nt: TGTGCCAGCGCTGGGGGGGACCTCTATAATTCACCCCTCCACTTT; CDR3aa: CASAGGDLYNSPLHF
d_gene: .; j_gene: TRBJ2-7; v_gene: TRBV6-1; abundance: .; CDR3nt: TGTGCCAGCAGTGAACCCTCTGGGACACCGAACTACGAGCAGTACTTC; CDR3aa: CASSEPSGTPNYEQYF
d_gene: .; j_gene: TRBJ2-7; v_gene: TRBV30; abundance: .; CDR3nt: TGTGCCTCAACAGGGATCCCCCTCTACGAGCAGTACTTC; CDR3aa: CASTGIPLYEQYF
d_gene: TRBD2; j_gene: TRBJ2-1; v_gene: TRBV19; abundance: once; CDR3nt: TGTGCCAGTAGTATAGAAAGTGTGGGGGGGGGACTAGCGGGCGGCTACAATGAGCAGTTCTTC; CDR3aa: CASSIESVGGGLAGGYNEQFF
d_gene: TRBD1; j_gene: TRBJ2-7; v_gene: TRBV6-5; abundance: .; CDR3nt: TGTGCCAGCAGTTACTCAGACAGGGCCTACGAGCAGTACTTC; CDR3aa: CASSYSDRAYEQYF
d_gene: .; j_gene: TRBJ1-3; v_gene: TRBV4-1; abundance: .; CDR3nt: TGCGCCAGCAGCAGACCCACCGGGGACACCATATATTTT; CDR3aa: CASSRPTGDTIYF
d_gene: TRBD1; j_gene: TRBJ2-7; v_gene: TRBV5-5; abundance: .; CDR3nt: TGTGCCAGCAGCTACCGGGACAGGGGTCACGAGCAGTACTTC; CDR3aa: CASSYRDRGHEQYF
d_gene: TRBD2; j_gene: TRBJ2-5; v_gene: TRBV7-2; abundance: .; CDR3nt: TGTGCCAGCAGCTTAGGAGCGGGGTCTCAAGAGACCCAGTACTTC; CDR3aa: CASSLGAGSQETQYF
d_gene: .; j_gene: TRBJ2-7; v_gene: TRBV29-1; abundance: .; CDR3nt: TGCAGCGTCGGAAAACAGGGATACGAGCAGTACTTC; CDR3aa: CSVGKQGYEQYF
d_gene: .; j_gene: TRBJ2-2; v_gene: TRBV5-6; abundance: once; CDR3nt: TGTGCCAGCAGCCTCCTCCTCCTCCTAGGTCAGGGTGGGACCGGGGAGCTGTTTTTT; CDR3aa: CASSLLLLLGQGGTGELFF
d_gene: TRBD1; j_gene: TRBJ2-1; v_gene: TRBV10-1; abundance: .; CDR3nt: TGCGCCAGCAGTCCGCGGGGGACAGGGGGCAATGAGCAGTTCTTC; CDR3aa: CASSPRGTGGNEQFF
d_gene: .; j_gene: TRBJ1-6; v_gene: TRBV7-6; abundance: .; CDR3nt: TGTGCCAGCAGCTTAGCGCCGGAGGGGTCGGCTTCACCCCTCCACTTT; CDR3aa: CASSLAPEGSASPLHF
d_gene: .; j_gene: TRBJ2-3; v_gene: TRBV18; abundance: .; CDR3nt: TGTGCCAGCTCACCGTTAGGGGGAGATACGCAGTATTTT; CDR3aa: CASSPLGGDTQYF
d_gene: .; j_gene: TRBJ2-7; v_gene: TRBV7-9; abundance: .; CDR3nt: TGTGCCAGCAGCTTCATAGGGGGGGTGAGCTCCTACGAGCAGTACTTC; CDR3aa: CASSFIGGVSSYEQYF
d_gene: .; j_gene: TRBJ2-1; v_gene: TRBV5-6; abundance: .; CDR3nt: TGTGCCAGCAGCTCCGGGATTCTCACGGGGCAGTTCTTC; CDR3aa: CASSSGILTGQFF
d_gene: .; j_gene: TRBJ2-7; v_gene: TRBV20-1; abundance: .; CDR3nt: TGCAGTGCTAGAGATGGGGGGGCCCAGTACTTC; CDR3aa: CSARDGGAQYF
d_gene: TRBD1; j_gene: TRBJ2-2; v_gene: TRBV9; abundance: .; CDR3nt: TGTGCCAGCCGACCGGGACAGGGCCCCGGGGAGCTGTTTTTT; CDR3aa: CASRPGQGPGELFF
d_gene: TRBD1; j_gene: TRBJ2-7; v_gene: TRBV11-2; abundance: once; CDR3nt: TGTGCCAGCAGCCGCCGGACAGGGATGAGCTACGAGCAGTACTTC; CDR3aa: CASSRRTGMSYEQYF
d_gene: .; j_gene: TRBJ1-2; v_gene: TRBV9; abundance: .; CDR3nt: TGTGCCAGCAGCGTACATCCCCAGGAGGGTGGCTACACCTTC; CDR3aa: CASSVHPQEGGYTF
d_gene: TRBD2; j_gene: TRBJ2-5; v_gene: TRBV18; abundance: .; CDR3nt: TGTGCCAGCTCGCCCGGACTAGCGGGGGGTCGCGAGACCCAGTACTTC; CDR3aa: CASSPGLAGGRETQYF
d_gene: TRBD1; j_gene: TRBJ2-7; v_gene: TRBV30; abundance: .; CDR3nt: TGTGCCTGGAGTTATGCCAGGGGGCTTAAGTACTTC; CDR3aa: CAWSYARGLKYF
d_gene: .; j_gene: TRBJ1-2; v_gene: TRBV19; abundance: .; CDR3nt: TGTGCCAGTAGTATGAAGGAATCGGGAAGTGGCTACACCTTC; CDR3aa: CASSMKESGSGYTF
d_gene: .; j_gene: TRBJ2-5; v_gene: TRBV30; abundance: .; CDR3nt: TGTGCCTGGAGCCTGGGACTCCCCGAAGAGACCCAGTACTTC; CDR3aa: CAWSLGLPEETQYF
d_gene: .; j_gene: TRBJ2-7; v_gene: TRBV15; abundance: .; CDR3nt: TGTGCCACCAGCAGAGATCGCAGGGGCCACTACGAGCAGTACTTC; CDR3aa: CATSRDRRGHYEQYF
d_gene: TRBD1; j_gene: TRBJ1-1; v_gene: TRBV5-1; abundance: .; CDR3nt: TGCGCCAGCAGCCCCTCATTGGGGACAGGGGCATGGGGGAGCACTGAAGCTTTCTTT; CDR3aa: CASSPSLGTGAWGSTEAFF
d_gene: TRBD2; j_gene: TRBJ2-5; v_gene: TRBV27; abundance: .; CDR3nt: TGTGCCCACAGACTGGGCAGCGGGGGGGCTGGAGAGACCCAGTACTTC; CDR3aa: CAHRLGSGGAGETQYF
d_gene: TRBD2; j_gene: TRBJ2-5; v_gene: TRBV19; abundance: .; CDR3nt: TGTGCCAGTAGGGATAGCGGGGGGGCCGATGAGACCCAGTACTTC; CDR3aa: CASRDSGGADETQYF
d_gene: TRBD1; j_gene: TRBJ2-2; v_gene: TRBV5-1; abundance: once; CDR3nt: TGCGCCAGCAGCTTGAACCACAGGGGGGTCACCGGGGAGCTGTTTTTT; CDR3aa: CASSLNHRGVTGELFF
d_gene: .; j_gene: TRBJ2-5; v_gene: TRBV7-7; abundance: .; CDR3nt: TGTGCTAGCAGCTTAAGCCTCGGTTTCCGAGAGACCCAGTACTTC; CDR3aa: CASSLSLGFRETQYF